This T cell receptor (beta chain) was profiled in a study of T-cell reconstitution after alpha-beta-depleted transplantation in children. Study-level points and caveats: Hyperexpanded clones declined; after one year, newly produced T cells mostly supplied diversity. Alpha-beta T cells present about two months after transplant were reported to originate from several hundred expanded graft clones. For some patients, TCRbeta diversity was high at day 60 because of recipient T cells and thymic progenitors that survived.

The table lists this clonotype with a few counts. Its antigen is as yet unknown. For TCRbeta, the library was prepared with unique molecular identifiers. TCRdb passed the PCR reads through MiXCR, listing each CDR3 protein once. The data contain 95,000 to 150,000 distinct CDR3 sequences, 23% of them seen just once; the ten biggest clones take up approximately 10%. The sample was PBMCs, mostly from graft donor cells, taken 180 days after TCRalphabeta/CD19-depleted stem cell transplant. The sequence came from a male patient under 10 years old who had a stem cell transplant for chronic granulomatous disease, so the T cells may come from the graft donor.

CDR3 nucleotides: TGCGCCAGCAGAACAAACAATGAGCAGTTCTTC. It yields the protein CASRTNNEQFF. The gene calls are TRBV10-2 and TRBJ2-1; no reliable D call. The CDR3 length is 11 residues. Trimming pared 6 bases from V and 5 bases from J, leaving 5 bases between. Per germline, CDR1 WSHSY and CDR2 SAAADI.